This is a list of T cell receptor beta chains from one sample in a study of blood T cells in healthy people across ages. From the 5' RACE reads, TCRdb called clonotypes with MiXCR, one entry per CDR3 protein. The sample has over a million distinct CDR3 sequences, under 55% seen once. The material sequenced was blood. These receptors all stem from a woman aged 60 to 75 in good health. The CDR3 runs from the conserved cysteine through the conserved F or W. Fields, in order: clone size, J gene, D gene, V gene, CDR3 DNA, CDR3 protein. A D gene is named only where the DNA matches it firmly. The listing skips clone size in some rows; elsewhere it reads once, few, many or a size class.

few TRBJ2-5 NA TRBV29-1 TGCAGCGCAGCAGCGCTACAAGAGACCCAGTACTTC CSAAALQETQYF
NA TRBJ1-1 TRBD1 TRBV12-3/TRBV12-4 TGTGCCAGCAGTCCTACCGGGGGACAGGGACGGACTGAAGCTTTCTTT CASSPTGGQGRTEAFF
NA TRBJ2-1 TRBD2 TRBV4-2 TGTGCCAGCAGCCACGTAAGAGCGGGAGCACGGGAGCAGTTCTTC CASSHVRAGAREQFF
NA TRBJ2-7 NA TRBV27 TGTGCCAGCAGTCCTTTGCCGGGACAAAGCTACGAGCAGTACTTC CASSPLPGQSYEQYF
few TRBJ1-5 TRBD1 TRBV6-2/TRBV6-3 TGTGCCAGCAGTCCTACAGGGGGTTTCAATCAGCCCCAGCATTTT CASSPTGGFNQPQHF
once TRBJ2-5 TRBD2 TRBV6-2/TRBV6-3 TGTGCCAGCTGGAGCGGGGAAAGCTCCTACAATGAGCAGTACTTC CASWSGESSYNEQYF
few TRBJ1-2 NA TRBV29-1 TGCAGCGTTGAAAGAGGGGCGGGAGGCTACACCTTC CSVERGAGGYTF
few TRBJ2-6 TRBD1 TRBV25-1 TGTGCCAGCAGTTTACAGGGGATTGGGGCCAACGTCCTGACTTTC CASSLQGIGANVLTF
few TRBJ2-7 NA TRBV3-1 TGTGCCAGCAGCCAGTCTTCGGGACACCTCTACGAGCAGTACTTC CASSQSSGHLYEQYF
NA TRBJ2-2 NA TRBV12-3/TRBV12-4 TGTGCCAGCAGTTTCGAGAGAACCGGGGAGCTGTTTTTT CASSFERTGELFF
few TRBJ2-3 TRBD2 TRBV2 TGTGCCAGCAGTTTAGGGACTAGCGACACAGATACGCAGTATTTT CASSLGTSDTDTQYF
few TRBJ2-5 NA TRBV20-1 TGCAGTGCTAGTGTTTGGGAGACCCAGTACTTC CSASVWETQYF
NA TRBJ1-3 NA TRBV7-2 TGTGCCAGCAGCTTAGTTTGGGGCTCTGGAAACACCATATATTTT CASSLVWGSGNTIYF
once TRBJ2-7 NA TRBV18 TGTGCCAGCTCACCACAACAGGACTTCCACGAGCAGTACTTC CASSPQQDFHEQYF
NA TRBJ1-5 NA TRBV5-1 TGCGCCAGCAGCTTGCGGATTCAGGGGAAGCAGCCCCAGCATTTT CASSLRIQGKQPQHF
NA TRBJ1-6 NA TRBV5-1 TGCGCCAGCAGAATGGGGGCTCATAATTCACCCCTCCACTTT CASRMGAHNSPLHF
NA TRBJ2-5 NA TRBV28 TGTGCCAGCAGTCCGATAGGTCAAGAGACCCAGTACTTC CASSPIGQETQYF
NA TRBJ2-7 TRBD2 TRBV5-1 TGCGCCAGCAGCTCAGCGGGAGGTGGCGGCGAGCAGTACTTC CASSSAGGGGEQYF
NA TRBJ2-7 NA TRBV7-8 TGTGCCAGCAGCTTATGGTTTGGAGGGAGGAGCTCCTACGAGCAGTACTTC CASSLWFGGRSSYEQYF
NA TRBJ2-1 TRBD2 TRBV27 TGTGCCAGCAGTTTCCAGCGGGAGTACAATGAGCAGTTCTTC CASSFQREYNEQFF
few TRBJ2-7 TRBD2 TRBV2 TGTGCCAGCAGTTTTCAACGAGCGGGAGGGCACGAGCAGTACTTC CASSFQRAGGHEQYF
NA TRBJ2-5 TRBD1 TRBV11-1 TGTGCCAGCAGCTTCGCAACCGGACAGGGGGGGGAGACCCAGTACTTC CASSFATGQGGETQYF
NA TRBJ2-7 NA TRBV10-2 TGCGCCAGCACCGCCTCCGTGGAGTCTTGGGGCACCGAGCAGTACTTC CASTASVESWGTEQYF
few TRBJ2-3 NA TRBV3-1 TGTGCCAGCAGCCTAAGCCAGCCCCGGACTACCTTGGGGGATACGCAGTATTTT CASSLSQPRTTLGDTQYF
few TRBJ2-1 TRBD2 TRBV6-6 TGTGCCAGCAACCAGGGACTAGCGGACAATGAGCAGTTCTTC CASNQGLADNEQFF
NA TRBJ2-3 TRBD2 TRBV3-1 TGTGCCAGCAGCCAAGTATCTGTGCGGGAGTTCACGGATACGCAGTATTTT CASSQVSVREFTDTQYF